This record covers a single T cell receptor beta chain. Its target is unknown. Treatment in this sample: oral pan-JAK inhibitor, 5-10 mg twice daily. Trimming removed 0 bases from V and 5 bases from J; junction bases left unmatched: 2. CDR1 and CDR2 from the germline V gene are SGHDT and YYEEEE. The CDR3 has 13 amino acids. RNA was isolated and reverse transcribed to cDNA, the sequencing template. Method: immunoSEQ multiplex PCR; TCRdb's copy keeps in-frame clones and lacks some. The repertoire holds a few hundred thousand clones, around three fifths seen once, with 1.6% in the top ten. The data stem from a study of CD8+ T cells in alopecia areata. About the research overall: Treated patients took oral tofacitinib at 5 to 10 mg twice daily. Broader study findings: Across lesional scalp, and particularly alopecia totalis/universalis, clonality surpassed that of normal scalp.

This chain connects TRBV5-6 to TRBJ2-7, with TRBD1 matching over 7 bases. The specimen comprised CD4+ T cells sorted from blood, sampled at week 4, from a patient treated with tofacitinib. The sequence was obtained from a human donor with alopecia areata. CDR3 sequence reads: CASSLDRGNEQYF. The CDR3 coding sequence is TGTGCCAGCAGCTTGGACAGGGGCAACGAGCAGTACTTC.